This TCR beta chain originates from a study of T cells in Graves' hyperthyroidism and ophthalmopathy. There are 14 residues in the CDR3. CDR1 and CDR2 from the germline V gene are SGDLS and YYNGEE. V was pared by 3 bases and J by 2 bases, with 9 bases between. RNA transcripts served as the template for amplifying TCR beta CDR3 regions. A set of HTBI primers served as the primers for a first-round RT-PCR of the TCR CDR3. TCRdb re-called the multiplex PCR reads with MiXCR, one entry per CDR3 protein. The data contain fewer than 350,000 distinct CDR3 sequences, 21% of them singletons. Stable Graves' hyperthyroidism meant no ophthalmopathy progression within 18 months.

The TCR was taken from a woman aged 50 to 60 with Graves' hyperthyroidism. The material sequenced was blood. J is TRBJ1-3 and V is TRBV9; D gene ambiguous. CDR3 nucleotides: TGTGCCAGCAGCGCCGAGTCCGCTGGAAACACCATATATTTT. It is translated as CASSAESAGNTIYF.